Listed here are 24 T cell receptor beta chains from one sample, sequenced in a study of monozygotic twins with inflammatory bowel disease. Each CDR3 protein gets one entry in TCRdb, which reprocessed the 5' RACE reads and gives no DNA. Its listing shows fewer than 550,000 distinct CDR3 sequences. The source material was blood. These receptors came from a human donor with ulcerative colitis or Crohn's disease, or a healthy co-twin of an affected twin (not recorded which).

CDR3 in amino acids: CSARAAGGQEQYF. This chain links TRBV20-1 with TRBJ2-7; TCRdb lists TRBD2, though no DNA is available to test this call. Germline loops: CDR1 DFQATT, CDR2 SNEGSKA (reference sequence). The CDR3 totals 13 residues.

The V call is TRBV29-1, the J call TRBJ1-1. Germline lookup yields CDR1 SQVTM and CDR2 ANQGSEA. This CDR3 region has 12 residues. Here the CDR3 reads CSVVQRNTEAFF.

This chain joins TRBV12-3 or TRBV12-4 and TRBJ2-4; TCRdb indicates TRBD1, and absent DNA this call remains unverified. The CDR3 is 15 amino acids. CDR3 sequence reads: CASSPAGASKNIQYF.

The chain joins TRBV4-2 to TRBJ2-7; TCRdb indicates TRBD1, and absent DNA this call remains unverified. The germline CDR1 and CDR2 sequences are LGHNA and YNFKEQ. This CDR3 is 15 amino acids long. CDR3 in amino acids: CASSRFTDGGYEQYF.

The chain uses TRBV18 and TRBJ2-6. Germline CDR1 is KGHSH and CDR2 is LQKENI. CDR3 length: 14 amino acids. CDR3 residues: CASSPGFGANVLTF.

The rearrangement links TRBV12-2 to TRBJ1-5; TCRdb's D call of TRBD1 is untestable without DNA. TRBV12-2 is a pseudogene locus. The CDR3 runs to 12 residues. The CDR3 spells CAKWGGNQPQHF.

The V gene is TRBV27, the J gene TRBJ2-7; no DNA is available, so the TRBD2 call from TCRdb remains unchecked. CDR3 length: 15 residues. Germline loops: CDR1 MNHEY, CDR2 SMNVEV (reference sequence). The CDR3: CASKWETSGGYEQYF.

The chain combines TRBV7-9 with TRBJ1-1; TCRdb's assignment of TRBD1 cannot be checked, as there is no DNA. The CDR3 totals 15 residues. From germline, CDR1 is SEHNR and CDR2 FQNEAQ (reference sequence). CDR3: CASSLGTLRNTEAFF.

The V call is TRBV5-6, the J call TRBJ2-7. Germline assignment: CDR1 SGHDT and CDR2 YYEEEE. The CDR3 has 13 amino acids. The CDR3 protein is CASSFVGSYEQYF. The variable domain in full, with the rest retrieved from reference TRBV5-6 and TRBJ2-7, is DAGVTQSPTHLIKTRGQQVTLRCSPKSGHDTVSWYQQALGQGPQFIFQYYEEEERQRGNFPDRFSGHQFPNYSSELNVNALLLGDSALYLCASSFVGSYEQYFGPGTRLTVT.

V is TRBV19 and J is TRBJ2-3. This CDR3 contains 13 residues. Germline values: CDR1 LNHDA, CDR2 SQIVND (reference sequence). The CDR3 region is CASSVPSTDTQYF.

The V and J genes are TRBV7-2 and TRBJ2-7. Germline loops: CDR1 SGHTA, CDR2 FQGNSA. The CDR3 loop spans 12 amino acids. This chain's CDR3 is CASSLEGRRDYF.

V and J are TRBV5-1 and TRBJ1-6. The CDR3 totals 13 residues. The germline CDR1 and CDR2 sequences are SGHRS and YFSETQ. CDR3 in amino acids: CASSYDRSSPLHF.

The chain uses TRBV25-1 and TRBJ1-2. The CDR3 covers 12 residues. Germline values: CDR1 MGHDK, CDR2 SYGVNS. The CDR3 reads CASSELNYGYTF.

The chain employs TRBV4-2 and TRBJ1-1. The CDR3 extends over 17 amino acids. CDR1 is LGHNA and CDR2 is YNFKEQ in the germline V gene. The CDR3 sequence is CASSQDIGGHMNTEAFF.

The V gene is TRBV11-2, the J gene TRBJ1-4. The CDR3 is 13 amino acids. CDR1 is SGHAT, CDR2 FQNNGV, per germline. The CDR3 region is CASSLVQNEKLFF.

The rearrangement links TRBV7-2 to TRBJ2-2. CDR1 SGHTA and CDR2 FQGNSA come from the germline V gene. CDR3 length equals 13 residues. The CDR3 loop is CAGAGQNTGELFF.

The chain uses TRBV7-9 and TRBJ2-3; TCRdb designates TRBD1, a call that cannot be tested without DNA. The CDR3 is made up of 12 amino acids. Germline V gene data show CDR1 as SEHNR and CDR2 as FQNEAQ (reference sequence). CDR3 sequence: CASSFTGESQYF.

Here the CDR3 reads CASSRWEVNNEQFF. The rearrangement links TRBV11-3 to TRBJ2-1. CDR1 SGHNT and CDR2 YENEEA come from the germline V gene. This CDR3 is 14 amino acids long.

The rearrangement uses TRBV6-1 and TRBJ2-3; TCRdb reports TRBD2, a call that lacks DNA to check it against. There are 21 residues in the CDR3. The germline CDR1 and CDR2 sequences are MNHNS and SASEGT. The CDR3 loop is CASSEEGRGLAGVTGTDTQYF.

Here the CDR3 reads CSASWRRGGNEQFF. V is TRBV20-1 and J is TRBJ2-1; TCRdb lists TRBD1, though no DNA is available to test this call. The germline CDR1 and CDR2 sequences are DFQATT and SNEGSKA (reference sequence). The CDR3 is made up of 14 amino acids.

This chain links TRBV28 with TRBJ1-1; TCRdb selects TRBD1, and the lack of DNA leaves this call unchecked. This CDR3 contains 12 residues. Looked up from germline, CDR1 is MDHEN and CDR2 is SYDVKM. The CDR3 sequence is CATDSLNTEALF.

The rearrangement joins TRBV12-5 to TRBJ2-5; TCRdb picks TRBD1, but there is no DNA to check that call. Germline-derived CDR1 and CDR2 are LGHNT and FRNRAP. The CDR3 is 15 residues long. CDR3 amino acids: CASGLGLTGDETQYF.

The rearrangement links TRBV5-1 to TRBJ2-7; TCRdb lists TRBD1, though no DNA is available to test this call. CDR1 is SGHRS, CDR2 YFSETQ, per germline. The CDR3 runs 14 residues. CDR3 sequence reads: CASSSNREGYEQYF.

V usage is TRBV5-1 and J usage is TRBJ1-2. This CDR3 is 15 amino acids long. Germline-derived CDR1 and CDR2 are SGHRS and YFSETQ. The CDR3 is CASSLGNRTNYGYTF.